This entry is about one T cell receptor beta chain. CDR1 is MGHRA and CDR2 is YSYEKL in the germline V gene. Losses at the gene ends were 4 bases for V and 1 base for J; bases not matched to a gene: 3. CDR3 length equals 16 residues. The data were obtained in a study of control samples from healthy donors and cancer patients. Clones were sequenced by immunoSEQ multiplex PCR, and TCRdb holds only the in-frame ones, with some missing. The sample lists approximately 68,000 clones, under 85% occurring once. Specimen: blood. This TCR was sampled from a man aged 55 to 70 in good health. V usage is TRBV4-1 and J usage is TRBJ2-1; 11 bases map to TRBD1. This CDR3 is CASSPGQGVSYNEQFF. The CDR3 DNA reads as TGCGCCAGCAGCCCGGGACAGGGGGTTTCCTACAATGAGCAGTTCTTC.